The 2 T cell receptor beta chains given below trace back to one sample, sequenced in a study of shared clonotypes between healthy human individuals. Clones were sequenced by immunoSEQ multiplex PCR, and TCRdb holds only the in-frame ones, with some missing. The sample has 560,000 or so clones, approximately 96% seen once. As defined, naive CD8 cells were CD45RO-negative and positively selected for CCR7, with terminally differentiated effector memory CD45RA+ cells excluded. Sample: naive CD8+ T cells sorted from blood. These receptors all stem from a woman aged 25 to 39 in good health.

Points on this clone: Other DNA sequences in this sample translate to the same CDR3. The rearrangement joins TRBV27 to TRBJ2-2; D ambiguous. CDR1 and CDR2 (germline): MNHEY, SMNVEV (reference sequence). This CDR3 region has 12 residues. The ends were cut back, 4 bases at V and 3 bases at J, with 3 bases in the middle. CDR3 sequence: CASSSDTGELFF. The CDR3, as DNA: TGTGCCAGCAGTTCTGACACCGGGGAGCTGTTTTTT.

The chain has TRBV5-1 and TRBJ1-2, with a tentative D call TRBD1 (6 bases). Trimming cost V 4 bases and J 2 bases, with 9 bases left between them. This CDR3 contains 13 residues. Germline values: CDR1 SGHRS, CDR2 YFSETQ. The CDR3 loop is CASSHDRNYGYTF. The CDR3 DNA sequence: TGCGCCAGCAGCCATGACAGGAACTATGGCTACACCTTC.